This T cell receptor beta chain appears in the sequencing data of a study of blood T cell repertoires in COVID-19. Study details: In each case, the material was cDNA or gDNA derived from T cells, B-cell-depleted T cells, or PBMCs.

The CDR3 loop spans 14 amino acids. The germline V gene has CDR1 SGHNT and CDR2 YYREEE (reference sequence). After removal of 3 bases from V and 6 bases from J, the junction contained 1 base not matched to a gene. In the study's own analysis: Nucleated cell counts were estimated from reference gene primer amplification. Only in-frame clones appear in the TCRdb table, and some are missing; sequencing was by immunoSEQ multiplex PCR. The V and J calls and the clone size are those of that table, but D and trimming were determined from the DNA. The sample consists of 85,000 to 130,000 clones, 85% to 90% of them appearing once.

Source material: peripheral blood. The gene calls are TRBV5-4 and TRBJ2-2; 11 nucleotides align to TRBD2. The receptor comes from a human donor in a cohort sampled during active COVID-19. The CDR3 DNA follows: TGTGCCAGCAGCTCGGGACTAGCGGCCGGGGAGCTGTTTTTT. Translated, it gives CASSSGLAAGELFF. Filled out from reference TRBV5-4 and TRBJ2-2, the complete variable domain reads ETGVTQSPTHLIKTRGQQVTLRCSSQSGHNTVSWYQQALGQGPQFIFQYYREEENGRGNFPPRFSGLQFPNYSSELNVNALELDDSALYLCASSSGLAAGELFFGEGSRLTVL.